This T cell receptor (beta chain) was identified in a study of immune cell composition in non-small cell lung cancer. Across the study: Tumours were mainly lung adenocarcinoma or squamous cell carcinoma. Study results and caveats: No significant correlation existed between pack-years smoked and tumour clonality. It was not proven that tumour-reactive clones equal dominant tumour-associated clones.

CDR3 length equals 15 residues. Germline CDR1 reads SGHAT; CDR2 reads FQNNGV. The V and J ends lost 3 bases and 0 bases respectively, with 9 bases between them. The protocol was immunoSEQ multiplex PCR, while the TCRdb copy is restricted to in-frame clones and leaves out a portion. The table has 2,500 to 3,500 clones, 60% to 85% seen once. A note on this clone: Its antigen is currently unknown.

Normal lung was sampled as far from the tumour as possible, at least 3 cm. The chain is built from TRBV11-2 and TRBJ1-5; D call uncertain. Sequencing was done on a sample of non-adjacent lung tissue. The TCR comes from a human donor with non-small cell lung cancer. CDR3: CASSFSIDSNQPQHF. The CDR3 coding sequence is TGTGCCAGCAGCTTCTCCATAGATAGCAATCAGCCCCAGCATTTT.